This T cell receptor (beta chain) was documented in a study of blood T cell repertoires in COVID-19. At the level of the study: Some COVID-19 samples were acute and others convalescent; all came from the United States, Italy and Spain.

Trimming removed 4 bases from V and 4 bases from J; junction bases left unmatched: 7. Germline CDR1 is SEHNR and CDR2 is FQNEAQ (reference sequence). The CDR3 loop spans 15 amino acids. Seattle's cohort entered during active infection and was followed longitudinally. Authors' analysis steps: Reference gene primer amplification in the assay estimated nucleated cell counts. Generated by immunoSEQ multiplex PCR, the TCRdb table keeps only in-frame clones and is missing some. The V and J calls and clone size come from that table; D and trimming were worked out from the DNA. The repertoire holds over 250,000 clones, with less than 85% as singletons.

The specimen sequenced was peripheral blood. The chain links TRBV7-9 to TRBJ1-1, with 9 bases matching TRBD1. The TCR originated in a human donor with COVID-19, enrolled during active disease. The donor label of this sample is uncertain. CDR3 loop: CASSSLPGQGTEAFF. The DNA for the CDR3 is TGTGCCAGCAGCTCCCTACCGGGACAGGGCACTGAAGCTTTCTTT. The full variable domain, its missing parts supplied by reference TRBV7-9 and TRBJ1-1, is DTGVSQNPRHKITKRGQNVTFRCDPISEHNRLYWYRQTLGQGPEFLTYFQNEAQLEKSRLLSDRFSAERPKGSFSTLEIQRTEQGDSAMYLCASSSLPGQGTEAFFGQGTRLTVV.